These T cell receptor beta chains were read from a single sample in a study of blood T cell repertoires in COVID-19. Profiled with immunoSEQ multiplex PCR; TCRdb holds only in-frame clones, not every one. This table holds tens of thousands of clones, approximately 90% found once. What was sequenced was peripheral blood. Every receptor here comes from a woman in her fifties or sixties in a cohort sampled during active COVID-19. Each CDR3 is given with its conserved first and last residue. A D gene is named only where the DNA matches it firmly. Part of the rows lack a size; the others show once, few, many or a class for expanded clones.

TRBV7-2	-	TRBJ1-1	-	CASSTRGLGEAFF	TGTGCCAGCAGCACCAGGGGTTTGGGTGAAGCTTTCTTT
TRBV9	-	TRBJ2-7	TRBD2	CASSKGGTSSYEQYF	TGTGCCAGCAGCAAGGGCGGGACTAGCTCCTACGAGCAGTACTTC
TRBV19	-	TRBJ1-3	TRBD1	CASSTDRGRGNTIYF	TGTGCCAGTAGTACGGACAGGGGGCGAGGAAACACCATATATTTT
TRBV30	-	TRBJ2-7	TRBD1	CAWSTGTGISYEQYF	TGTGCCTGGAGTACCGGGACAGGGATCTCCTACGAGCAGTACTTC
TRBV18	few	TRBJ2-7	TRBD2	CASSGPGGPYEQYF	TGTGCCAGCTCGGGCCCGGGAGGGCCCTACGAGCAGTACTTC
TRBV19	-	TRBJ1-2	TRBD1	CASGRDRGLGYGYTF	TGTGCCAGCGGCCGGGACAGGGGCCTCGGCTATGGCTACACCTTC
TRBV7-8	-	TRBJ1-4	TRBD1	CASSHYRGGNEKLFF	TGTGCCAGCAGCCACTACAGGGGGGGGAATGAAAAACTGTTTTTT
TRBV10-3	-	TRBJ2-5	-	CAIRGTDQETQYF	TGTGCCATCAGGGGGACTGATCAAGAGACCCAGTACTTC
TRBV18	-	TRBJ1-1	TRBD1	CASSPLQGALFTEAFF	TGTGCCAGCTCACCACTCCAGGGGGCCTTGTTCACTGAAGCTTTCTTT
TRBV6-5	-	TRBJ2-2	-	CASSLARGSGELFF	TGTGCCAGCAGTCTAGCGAGGGGATCTGGGGAGCTGTTTTTT
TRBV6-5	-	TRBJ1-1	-	CASTLLAGNEAFF	TGTGCCAGCACCTTACTAGCAGGGAATGAAGCTTTCTTT
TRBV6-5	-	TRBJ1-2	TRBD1	CASSYSSRQGFGYTF	TGTGCCAGCAGTTACTCCTCGAGACAGGGGTTCGGCTACACCTTC
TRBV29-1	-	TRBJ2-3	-	CSVGRVGTDTQYF	TGCAGCGTTGGACGGGTTGGGACAGATACGCAGTATTTT
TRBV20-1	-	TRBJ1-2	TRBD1	CSASPPGGAYGYTF	TGCAGTGCTAGTCCCCCAGGGGGCGCGTATGGCTACACCTTC
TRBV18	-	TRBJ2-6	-	CASSPLRESGANVLTF	TGTGCCAGCTCACCGCTCAGGGAATCCGGGGCCAACGTCCTGACTTTC
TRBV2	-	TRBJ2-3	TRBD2	CASSPRTSGSNTQYF	TGTGCCAGCAGCCCCCGGACTAGCGGGAGCAATACGCAGTATTTT
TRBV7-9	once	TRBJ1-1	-	CASSLRTEAFF	TGTGCCAGCAGCTTACGGACTGAAGCTTTCTTT
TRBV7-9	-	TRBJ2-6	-	CASSLVLSGANVLTF	TGTGCCAGCAGCTTAGTTTTATCTGGGGCCAACGTCCTGACTTTC
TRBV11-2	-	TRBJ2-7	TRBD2	CASSSLKREGVRTYEQYF	TGTGCCAGCAGCTCCCTTAAGCGGGAGGGTGTCCGGACCTACGAGCAGTACTTC
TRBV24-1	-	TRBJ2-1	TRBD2	CATSLSGRGGNEQFF	TGTGCCACCAGCCTTAGCGGGAGGGGGGGCAATGAGCAGTTCTTC
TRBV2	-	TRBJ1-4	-	CASNPGQGAEKLFF	TGTGCCAGCAACCCCGGACAAGGGGCCGAAAAACTGTTTTTT
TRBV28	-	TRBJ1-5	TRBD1	CASSLRQGGIQPQHF	TGTGCCAGCAGTTTACGCCAGGGGGGAATCCAGCCCCAGCATTTT
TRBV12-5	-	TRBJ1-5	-	CASGPGHLSGQPQHF	TGTGCTAGTGGGCCGGGACACCTTAGTGGGCAGCCCCAGCATTTT
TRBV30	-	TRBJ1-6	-	CAWSSFYNSPLHF	TGTGCCTGGAGTTCATTCTATAATTCACCCCTCCACTTT
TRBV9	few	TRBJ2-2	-	CASTQGRGNTGELFF	TGTGCCAGCACCCAAGGGCGGGGGAACACCGGGGAGCTGTTTTTT
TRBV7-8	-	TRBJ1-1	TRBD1	CASSILLTGTNTEAFF	TGTGCCAGCAGCATACTATTGACAGGGACGAACACTGAAGCTTTCTTT
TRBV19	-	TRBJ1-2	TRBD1	CASRGQGARANYGYTF	TGTGCCAGTAGAGGACAGGGGGCTAGAGCTAACTATGGCTACACCTTC
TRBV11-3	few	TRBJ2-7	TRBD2	CASSLERGSYEQYF	TGTGCCAGCAGCTTAGAGCGGGGGTCCTACGAGCAGTACTTC
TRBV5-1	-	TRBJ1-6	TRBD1	CASSLDQGANSPLHF	TGCGCCAGCAGCTTGGATCAGGGGGCGAATTCACCCCTCCACTTT
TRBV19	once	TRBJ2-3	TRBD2	CASTVRTSGMVDTQYF	TGTGCCAGTACCGTAAGGACTAGCGGGATGGTGGATACGCAGTATTTT
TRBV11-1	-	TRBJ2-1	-	CASRSSLHNEQFF	TGTGCCAGCAGGTCTAGCCTCCACAATGAGCAGTTCTTC
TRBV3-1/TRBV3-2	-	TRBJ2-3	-	CASSPTSFPTDTQYF	TGTGCCAGCAGCCCTACTAGCTTCCCCACAGATACGCAGTATTTT
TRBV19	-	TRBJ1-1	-	CASSIGEGLGTEAFF	TGTGCCAGTAGTATAGGAGAGGGTTTAGGCACTGAAGCTTTCTTT
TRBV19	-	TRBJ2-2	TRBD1	CASSKGWDSNTGELFF	TGTGCCAGTAGCAAAGGCTGGGACAGCAACACCGGGGAGCTGTTTTTT
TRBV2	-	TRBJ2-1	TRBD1	CASAVPRTGKYSSYNEQFF	TGTGCCAGCGCCGTTCCTAGGACAGGGAAGTACAGCTCCTACAATGAGCAGTTCTTC
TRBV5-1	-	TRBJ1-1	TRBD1	CASSLEVGQASTEAFF	TGCGCCAGCAGCTTGGAGGTGGGACAGGCTTCCACTGAAGCTTTCTTT
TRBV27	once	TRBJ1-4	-	CASRASGRLFF	TGTGCCAGCAGAGCCTCAGGGAGGCTGTTTTTT
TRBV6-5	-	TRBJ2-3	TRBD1	CATDRGQRTDTQYF	TGTGCCACCGACAGGGGACAGCGCACAGATACGCAGTATTTT
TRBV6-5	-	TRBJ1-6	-	CASSYSGHNSPLHF	TGTGCCAGCAGTTACTCGGGGCATAATTCACCCCTCCACTTT
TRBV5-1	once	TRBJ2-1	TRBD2	CASRTSGSPYNEQFF	TGCGCCAGCAGGACAAGCGGGAGCCCATATAATGAGCAGTTCTTC
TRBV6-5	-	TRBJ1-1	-	CASSRGTEAFF	TGTGCCAGCAGCCGGGGCACTGAAGCTTTCTTT
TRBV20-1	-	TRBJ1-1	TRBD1	CSASGQGGTEAFF	TGCAGTGCTAGTGGCCAGGGGGGCACTGAAGCTTTCTTT
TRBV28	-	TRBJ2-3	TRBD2	CASSFGGRATDTQYF	TGTGCCAGCAGTTTTGGAGGGAGGGCGACAGATACGCAGTATTTT
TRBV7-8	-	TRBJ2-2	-	CASSLGPGQTGELFF	TGTGCCAGCAGCTTAGGGCCTGGCCAGACCGGGGAGCTGTTTTTT
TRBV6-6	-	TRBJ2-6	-	CASRGMGGGRANVLTF	TGTGCCAGCAGGGGGATGGGAGGTGGTAGGGCCAACGTCCTGACTTTC
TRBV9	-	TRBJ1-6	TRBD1	CASSGGQGARENSPLHF	TGTGCCAGCAGCGGGGGACAGGGGGCGAGGGAAAATTCACCCCTCCACTTT
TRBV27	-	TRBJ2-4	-	CASSRILGGGGIIQYF	TGTGCCAGTTCTCGGATCCTTGGCGGAGGAGGGATCATTCAGTACTTC
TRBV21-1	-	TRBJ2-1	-	CASSKVLRGAFTDDEQFF	TGTGCCAGCAGCAAAGTACTCAGGGGGGCCTTTACAGACGATGAGCAGTTCTTC
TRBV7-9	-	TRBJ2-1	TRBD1	CASSLPRDRGSRRNEQFF	TGTGCCAGCAGCTTACCCCGGGACAGGGGGAGCAGAAGGAATGAGCAGTTCTTC
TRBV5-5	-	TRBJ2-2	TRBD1	CASSFNRGLDTGELFF	TGTGCCAGCAGCTTTAACAGGGGGCTGGACACCGGGGAGCTGTTTTTT
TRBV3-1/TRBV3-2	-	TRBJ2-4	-	CASSQVGASSHIQYF	TGTGCCAGCAGCCAAGTTGGTGCTAGCTCCCACATTCAGTACTTC
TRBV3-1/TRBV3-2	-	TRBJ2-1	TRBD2	CASAPGLAGGRGSYNEQFF	TGTGCCAGCGCCCCTGGACTAGCGGGGGGGCGGGGCTCCTACAATGAGCAGTTCTTC
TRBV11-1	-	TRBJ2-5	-	CASSSRQAETQYF	TGTGCCAGCAGTTCTCGACAGGCGGAGACCCAGTACTTC